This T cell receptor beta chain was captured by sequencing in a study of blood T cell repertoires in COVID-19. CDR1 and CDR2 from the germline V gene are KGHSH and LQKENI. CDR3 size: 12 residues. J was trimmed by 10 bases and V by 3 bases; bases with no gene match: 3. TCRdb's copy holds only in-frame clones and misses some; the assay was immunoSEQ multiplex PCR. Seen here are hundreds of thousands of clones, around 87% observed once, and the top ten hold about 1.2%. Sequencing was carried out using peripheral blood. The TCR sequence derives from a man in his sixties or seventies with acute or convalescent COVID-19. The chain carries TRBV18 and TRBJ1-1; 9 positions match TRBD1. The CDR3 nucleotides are TGTGCCAGCTCACCTCAGACAGGGGGAGCTTTCTTT. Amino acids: CASSPQTGGAFF.